The 27 T cell receptor beta chains below come from one sample, sequenced in a study of beta chain features in type 1 diabetes. Investigators reverse transcribed all isolated RNA, so they sequenced expressed TCRB transcripts. Sequencing was performed with immunoSEQ multiplex PCR; in TCRdb, only in-frame clones are kept and a portion is missing. This sample has a few hundred thousand clones, with 27% found just once. The sequenced sample was central memory CD4+ T cells from blood. These receptors were obtained from a man aged 25 to 45 in good health.

This clone has more than one count but fewer than ten. This chain links TRBV27 with TRBJ2-6, with 10 bases fitting TRBD2. V lost 11 bases, J lost 4 bases, and 17 bases stayed unmatched. The CDR3 covers 18 residues. Germline V gives CDR1 MNHEY, CDR2 SMNVEV (reference sequence). This chain's CDR3 is CACAAEGGLALGANVLTF. The CDR3 DNA is TGTGCCTGCGCCGCCGAAGGGGGACTAGCGCTAGGGGCCAACGTCCTGACTTTC. The variable domain in full, with the rest retrieved from reference TRBV27 and TRBJ2-6, is EAQVTQNPRYLITVTGKKLTVTCSQNMNHEYMSWYRQDPGLGLRQIYYSMNVEVTDKGDVPEGYKVSRKEKRNFPLILESPSPNQTSLYFCACAAEGGLALGANVLTFGAGSRLTVL.

Turning to this clone: One end of the junction varies from germline; a read error may be responsible. The chain is built from TRBV7-2 and TRBJ2-4; D is perhaps TRBD1 (6 bases). The CDR3 is 11 amino acids. Germline V CDR1 and CDR2: SGHTA, FQGNSA. For the CDR3, the DNA is TGCGCCAGCAGCCAGAGACAGGAGGATGACTTC. Amino acid sequence: CASSQRQEDDF.

This rearrangement joins TRBV30 to TRBJ1-2, with D uncertain. The ends were cut back, 0 bases at V and 11 bases at J, with 19 bases in the middle. From germline, CDR1 is GTSNPN and CDR2 SVGIG (reference sequence). The CDR3 length is 14 residues. CDR3 in DNA: TGTGCCTGGAGTGTACCAGTCCCCGGGGTGGGTTACACCTTC. Translating gives CAWSVPVPGVGYTF.

This clone occurred a few times. The chain joins TRBV30 to TRBJ2-1, with TRBD2 matching 13 bases. The CDR3 spans 14 residues. The germline V gene encodes CDR1 GTSNPN and CDR2 SVGIG (reference sequence). Trimming took 6 bases from V and 12 from J; bases not matched to a gene: 11. CDR3 sequence (DNA): TGTGCCTGTGGGACTAGCGGGACCATAATGACGCAGTTCTTC. It is translated as CACGTSGTIMTQFF.

This clone was picked up a small number of times. V gene TRBV11-2 combines with J gene TRBJ2-3; either TRBD1 or TRBD2 may supply D (6 bases each). V was clipped by 5 bases and J by 0 bases, with 15 bases between them. This CDR3 contains 16 residues. CDR1 is SGHAT and CDR2 is FQNNGV in the germline V gene. CDR3 region: CASSPWGAGSTDTQYF. The CDR3 region has the DNA TGTGCCAGCAGCCCCTGGGGGGCGGGGAGCACAGATACGCAGTATTTT.

The V gene is TRBV7-2, the J gene TRBJ1-1; 10 nucleotides match TRBD1. This CDR3 is 15 amino acids long. Germline CDR1 SGHTA, CDR2 FQGNSA. J lost 4 bases, V lost 3 bases, and 5 bases had no gene match. This chain's CDR3 is CASSFVGTGVTEAFF. The CDR3, as DNA: TGTGCCAGCAGCTTTGTCGGGACAGGGGTCACTGAAGCTTTCTTT.

This clone was seen a few times. The V gene is TRBV18, the J gene TRBJ1-2; 9 bases agree with TRBD1. Germline V gene data show CDR1 as KGHSH and CDR2 as LQKENI. The CDR3 loop spans 15 amino acids. V was pared by 6 bases and J by 6 bases, with 11 bases of the junction left unmatched. CDR3 in DNA: TGTGCCAGCTCTCCGACGGAGGGGACAGGGAATGGCTACACCTTC. Translated: CASSPTEGTGNGYTF.

The chain combines TRBV29-1 with TRBJ1-2; D remains unclear. CDR3 length: 12 amino acids. V lost 6 bases and J lost 1, with 9 bases in between. Germline values: CDR1 SQVTM, CDR2 ANQGSEA. The CDR3: CSVGQFNYGYTF. The CDR3 region has the DNA TGCAGCGTCGGTCAGTTTAACTATGGCTACACCTTC.

This clone has more than one count but fewer than ten. The chain uses TRBV20-1 and TRBJ2-7; D gene uncertain. There are 11 residues in the CDR3. Trimming removed 8 bases at V and 4 bases at J, with 12 bases between. Germline-derived CDR1 and CDR2 are DFQATT and SNEGSKA (reference sequence). The CDR3 DNA reads as TGCAGTAGCGTAGTGGAATACGAGCAGTACTTC. Translating it yields CSSVVEYEQYF.

The rearrangement uses TRBV2 and TRBJ2-3; no reliable D call. The CDR3 is 12 residues long. V was trimmed by 7 bases and J by 6 bases, leaving 11 bases between them. The germline V gene has CDR1 SNHLY and CDR2 FYNNEI. The CDR3 spells CASMVEKDTQYF. CDR3 DNA: TGTGCCAGCATGGTGGAGAAGGATACGCAGTATTTT.

This chain connects TRBV25-1 to TRBJ1-3; TRBD1 matches at 9 bases. There are 15 residues in the CDR3. The J segment lost 2 bases and the V segment lost 6 bases, leaving 5 bases of the junction unmatched. The V gene's germline CDR1 is MGHDK and CDR2 SYGVNS. The CDR3 DNA sequence: TGTGCCAGCAGAGAACAGGGGGCCGCTGGAAACACCATATATTTT. Protein: CASREQGAAGNTIYF.

The V call is TRBV7-9, the J call TRBJ1-6, with D perhaps matching TRBD1 (5 bases). The CDR3 is 14 amino acids. Looked up from germline, CDR1 is SEHNR and CDR2 is FQNEAQ (reference sequence). Between the trimmed V and J ends, which lost 4 bases and 10 bases, there was a span of 14 bases. The CDR3: CASSSQGLGSPLHF. CDR3 nucleotide sequence: TGTGCCAGCAGCTCCCAGGGTTTGGGCTCACCCCTCCACTTT.

The chain carries TRBV7-6 and TRBJ1-1, with TRBD1 matching over 7 bases. The CDR3 length is 18 residues. V lost 3 bases to trimming and J lost 0 bases; unmatched junction nucleotides: 13. CDR1 is SGHVS, CDR2 FNYEAQ, per germline. CDR3 loop: CASSFDPPQGGVNTEAFF. The CDR3 DNA is TGTGCCAGCAGCTTCGATCCCCCCCAGGGGGGTGTGAACACTGAAGCTTTCTTT.

This clone showed up just a few times. For the CDR3, the DNA is TGTGCTAGTGCCCCCGCGGAGGCGGCGAAGACTGAAGCTTTCTTT. Its protein is CASAPAEAAKTEAFF. The V call is TRBV12-5, the J call TRBJ1-1; D not certain. Germline CDR1 reads LGHNT; CDR2 reads FRNRAP. CDR3 length: 15 residues. V shed 7 bases and J shed 5 bases, with 20 bases lying between them.

V is TRBV6-5 and J is TRBJ1-3, with D possibly matching TRBD1 (5 bases). This CDR3 comprises 15 residues. V lost 6 bases to trimming and J lost 2 bases, with 14 bases between them. Germline V gene data show CDR1 as MNHEY and CDR2 as SVGAGI. The CDR3 DNA reads TGTGCCAGCAGATCAGGGCGTTCGCCTGGAAACACCATATATTTT. This translates into CASRSGRSPGNTIYF.

This clone has only a few counts. V usage is TRBV6-5 and J usage is TRBJ2-1; D remains ambiguous. V was trimmed by 9 bases and J by 4 bases, leaving 13 bases between them. The CDR3 consists of 13 residues. The germline V gene encodes CDR1 MNHEY and CDR2 SVGAGI. The CDR3 here is CASSPPGYNEQFF. The CDR3 DNA reads TGTGCCAGTTCGCCCCCGGGTTACAATGAGCAGTTCTTC.

V and J are TRBV9 and TRBJ2-1, with TRBD2 as a possible D gene (5 bases). Germline V CDR1 and CDR2: SGDLS, YYNGEE. The length of the CDR3 is 15 residues. V shed 4 bases and J shed 0 bases, with 11 bases lying between them. The chain's CDR3 is CASSPREGSYNEQFF. The CDR3 DNA reads TGTGCCAGCAGCCCCCGTGAGGGCTCCTACAATGAGCAGTTCTTC.

This clone has just a few counts. The rearrangement uses TRBV6-5 and TRBJ2-7; 7 bases are shared with TRBD1. The CDR3 contains 14 residues. The germline V gene has CDR1 MNHEY and CDR2 SVGAGI. The ends lost 2 bases at V and 0 bases at J; junction bases unmatched: 1. The CDR3 sequence is CASSYDRDSYEQYF. In DNA form, the CDR3 reads TGTGCCAGCAGTTACGACAGGGACTCCTACGAGCAGTACTTC.

The chain employs TRBV19 and TRBJ1-5; 7 nucleotides match TRBD1. V lost 3 bases to trimming and J lost 7 bases; unmatched junction nucleotides: 6. This CDR3 spans 14 amino acids. CDR1 LNHDA and CDR2 SQIVND come from the germline V gene (reference sequence). CDR3 coding DNA: TGTGCCAGTAGTATCACAGGGGAGAACCAGCCCCAGCATTTT. Translating gives CASSITGENQPQHF.

This clone came up a few times. The chain combines TRBV30 with TRBJ1-1, with D unclear. Germline V gene lookup returns CDR1 GTSNPN and CDR2 SVGIG (reference sequence). The CDR3 is made up of 13 amino acids. Trimming stripped 2 bases from V and 1 base from J, with 8 bases between. CDR3 sequence reads: CAWSKLQNTEAFF. Here the CDR3 DNA reads TGTGCCTGGAGTAAGCTGCAGAACACTGAAGCTTTCTTT.

The V call is TRBV6-4, the J call TRBJ1-2, with a tentative D call TRBD1 (6 bases). CDR1 and CDR2 (germline): MRHNA, SNTAGT. The CDR3 runs to 14 residues. V lost 2 bases to trimming and J lost 4 bases, with 11 bases between them. CDR3 region: CASSDGGAGYGYTF. The CDR3 DNA reads TGTGCCAGCAGTGACGGGGGCGCCGGCTATGGCTACACCTTC.

This clone has just a few counts. This chain links TRBV7-6 with TRBJ2-7; TRBD1 matches at 7 bases. This CDR3 is built from 15 residues. V was pared by 5 bases and J by 5 bases, with 12 bases of the junction left unmatched. Germline V gene lookup returns CDR1 SGHVS and CDR2 FNYEAQ. The CDR3 loop is CASSQPTGARNEQYF. In DNA, the CDR3 is TGTGCCAGCAGCCAGCCTACAGGGGCTCGGAACGAGCAGTACTTC.

The chain recombines TRBV30 with TRBJ1-2, with a possible D match to TRBD1 (6 bases). The V and J ends lost 1 base and 1 base respectively, with 7 bases between them. Germline CDR1 GTSNPN, CDR2 SVGIG (reference sequence). CDR3 size: 13 residues. The CDR3 region has the DNA TGTGCCTGGAGTGCACAGGGTAACTATGGCTACACCTTC. It specifies CAWSAQGNYGYTF.

The chain links TRBV11-2 to TRBJ2-1; 12 bases agree with TRBD2. The CDR3 is made up of 17 amino acids. CDR1 and CDR2 from the germline V gene are SGHAT and FQNNGV. The ends lost 3 bases at V and 5 bases at J; junction bases unmatched: 8. In nucleotides, the CDR3 is TGTGCCAGCAGCTTGACACTAGCGGGAGGCAGAGACAATGAGCAGTTCTTC. Translating gives CASSLTLAGGRDNEQFF.

This clone was found a few times. The V gene is TRBV9, the J gene TRBJ2-1, with 8 positions matching TRBD2. Trimming at V came to 3 bases and at J to 13 bases, leaving 3 bases not matched to a gene. CDR1 SGDLS and CDR2 YYNGEE come from the germline V gene. CDR3 size: 11 residues. CDR3 loop: CASSAGLAQFF. In DNA form, the CDR3 reads TGTGCCAGCAGCGCCGGACTAGCTCAGTTCTTC.

The V call is TRBV7-9, the J call TRBJ2-6; D not resolved. Trimming pared 1 base from V and 2 bases from J, leaving 6 bases between. The CDR3 loop spans 15 amino acids. The germline V gene encodes CDR1 SEHNR and CDR2 FQNEAQ (reference sequence). The CDR3 loop reads CASSLGGAGANVLTF. CDR3 sequence (DNA): TGTGCCAGCAGCTTAGGTGGCGCTGGGGCCAACGTCCTGACTTTC. The variable domain in full, with the rest retrieved from reference TRBV7-9 and TRBJ2-6, is DTGVSQNPRHKITKRGQNVTFRCDPISEHNRLYWYRQTLGQGPEFLTYFQNEAQLEKSRLLSDRFSAERPKGSFSTLEIQRTEQGDSAMYLCASSLGGAGANVLTFGAGSRLTVL.

This chain uses TRBV6-5 with TRBJ2-4; D gene ambiguous. This CDR3 region has 11 residues. Germline CDR1 reads MNHEY; CDR2 reads SVGAGI. Trimming took 8 bases from V and 0 from J, leaving 2 bases between them. The CDR3 DNA sequence: TGTGCCAGCTTAGCCAAAAACATTCAGTACTTC. Its protein product is CASLAKNIQYF.